This TCR beta chain appears in the sequencing data of a study of blood T cell repertoires in COVID-19. At the level of the study: COVID-19 samples collected from the United States, Italy and Spain covered acute and convalescent phases. Sample material is recorded as cDNA or gDNA derived from T cells, B-cell-depleted T cells, or PBMCs.

The CDR3 has 17 amino acids. Germline V lookup: CDR1 MDHEN, CDR2 SYDVKM. The trim removed 6 bases at V and 0 bases at J, leaving 10 bases unmatched. As processed by the authors: The assay estimated nucleated cells by amplifying reference gene primers. Profiled with immunoSEQ multiplex PCR; TCRdb holds only in-frame clones, not every one. D and trimming come from the DNA, and the V and J calls and clone size come from that table. The profile covers some 87,000 clones, with around nine tenths appearing a single time and around 3.4% taken by the ten largest. The chain combines TRBV28 with TRBJ2-4; 8 bases map to TRBD2. Sequencing used peripheral blood. The clonotype originates from a woman between 65 and 79 years old with acute or convalescent COVID-19. CDR3 nucleotides: TGTGCCAGCAGAGGAGCGGGAGCGACCTTAGCCAAAAACATTCAGTACTTC. Amino acid sequence: CASRGAGATLAKNIQYF.